This T cell receptor beta chain originates from a study of regulatory T cells in long-lasting Graves disease. This clonotype was detected many times. Trimming pared 6 bases from V and 6 bases from J, leaving 22 bases between. The CDR3 extends over 16 amino acids. CDR3 regions were amplified by Arm-PCR using iRepertoire HTBI primers to build TCR beta libraries. From the multiplex PCR reads, TCRdb called clonotypes with MiXCR, one entry per CDR3 protein. The sample includes around 400,000 distinct CDR3 sequences, 15% to 19% of them seen just once. As for time point: newly diagnosed GD, antithyroid drugs for less than 3 months. Scientists built the TCR library using RNA that was extracted from PBMCs.

The receptor comes from a female donor with Graves disease. The chain carries TRBV12-3 or TRBV12-4 and TRBJ2-3; D perhaps matches TRBD2 (5 bases). Sequences were derived from peripheral blood mononuclear cells (PBMCs), sampled at new diagnosis, from a patient treated with antithyroid drugs. CDR3 sequence: CASRPNHGVSKDTQYF. In DNA form, the CDR3 reads TGTGCCAGCAGGCCTAACCACGGGGTTTCAAAGGATACGCAGTATTTT.